The following is a TCR beta chain sequence with its context. This entry is derived from a study of blood T cell repertoires in COVID-19. Background on the study: Acute and convalescent COVID-19 samples came from the United States, Italy and Spain. Sources were T cells, B-cell-depleted T cells, or PBMCs; the material itself was cDNA or gDNA.

Germline V gene sequence: CDR1 SNHLY, CDR2 FYNNEI. This CDR3 contains 17 residues. Germline trimming cut 4 bases from V and 1 base from J; bases unmatched to any gene: 9. In the source study's methods: Amplification from reference gene primers served as the basis for estimated nucleated cell counts. TCRdb's table, derived via immunoSEQ multiplex PCR, lists solely in-frame clones and lacks some. That table supplies the V and J calls and clone size; D and trimming were determined from the DNA. The table records tens of thousands of clones, about 90% of them present only once. The V gene is TRBV2, the J gene TRBJ2-3, with TRBD1 matching 9 bases. Sequenced: peripheral blood. This receptor was taken from a human donor in a cohort sampled during active COVID-19. The CDR3 here is CASSGRRRDRGTDTQYF. The CDR3 nucleotides are TGTGCCAGCAGTGGCCGACGCCGGGACAGGGGCACAGATACGCAGTATTTT.